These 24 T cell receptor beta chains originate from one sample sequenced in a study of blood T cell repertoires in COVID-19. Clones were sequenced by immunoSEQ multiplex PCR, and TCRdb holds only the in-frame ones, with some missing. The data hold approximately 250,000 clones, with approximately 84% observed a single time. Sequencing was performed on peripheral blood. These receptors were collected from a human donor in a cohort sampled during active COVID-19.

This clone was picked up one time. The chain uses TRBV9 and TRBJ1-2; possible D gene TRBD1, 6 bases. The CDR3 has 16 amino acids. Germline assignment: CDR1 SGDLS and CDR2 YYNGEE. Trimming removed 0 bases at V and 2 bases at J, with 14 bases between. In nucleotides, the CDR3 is TGTGCCAGCAGCGTAGCTACAGGGACGGCAAACTATGGCTACACCTTC. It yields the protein CASSVATGTANYGYTF. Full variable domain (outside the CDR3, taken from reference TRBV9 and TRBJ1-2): DSGVTQTPKHLITATGQRVTLRCSPRSGDLSVYWYQQSLDQGLQFLIQYYNGEERAKGNILERFSAQQFPDLHSELNLSSLELGDSALYFCASSVATGTANYGYTFGSGTRLTVV.

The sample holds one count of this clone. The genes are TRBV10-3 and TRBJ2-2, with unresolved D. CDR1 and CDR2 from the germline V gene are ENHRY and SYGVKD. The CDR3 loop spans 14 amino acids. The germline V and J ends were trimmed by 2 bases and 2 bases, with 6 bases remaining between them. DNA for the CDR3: TGTGCCATCAGTGAGGCCAGTAACACCGGGGAGCTGTTTTTT. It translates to CAISEASNTGELFF.

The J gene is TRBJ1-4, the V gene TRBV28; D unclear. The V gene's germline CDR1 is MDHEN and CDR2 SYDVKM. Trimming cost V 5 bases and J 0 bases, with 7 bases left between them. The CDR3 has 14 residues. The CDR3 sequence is CASSPVSTNEKLFF. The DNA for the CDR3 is TGTGCCAGCAGTCCGGTATCAACTAATGAAAAACTGTTTTTT.

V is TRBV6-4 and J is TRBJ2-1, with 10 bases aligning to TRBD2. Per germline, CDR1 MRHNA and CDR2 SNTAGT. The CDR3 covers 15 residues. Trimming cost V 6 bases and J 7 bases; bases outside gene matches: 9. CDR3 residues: CASSQAGTSENEQFF. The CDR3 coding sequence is TGTGCCAGCAGCCAGGCGGGGACTAGCGAGAATGAGCAGTTCTTC.

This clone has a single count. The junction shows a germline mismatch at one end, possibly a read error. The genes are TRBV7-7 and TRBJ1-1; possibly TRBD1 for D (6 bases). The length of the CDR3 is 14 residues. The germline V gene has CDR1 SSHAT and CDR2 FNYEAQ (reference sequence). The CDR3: CASSLVDRKVEAFF. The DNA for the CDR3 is TGTGCTAGCAGCTTAGTCGACAGGAAAGTTGAAGCTTTCTTT. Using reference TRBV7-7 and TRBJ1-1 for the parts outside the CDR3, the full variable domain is GAGVSQSPRYKVTKRGQDVTLRCDPISSHATLYWYQQALGQGPEFLTYFNYEAQPDKSGLPSDRFSAERPEGSISTLTIQRTEQRDSAMYRCASSLVDRKVEAFFGQGTRLTVV.

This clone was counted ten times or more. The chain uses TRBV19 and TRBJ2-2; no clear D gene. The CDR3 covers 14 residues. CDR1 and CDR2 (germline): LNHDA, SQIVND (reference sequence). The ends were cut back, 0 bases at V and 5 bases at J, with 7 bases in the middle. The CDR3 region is CASSIDPGTGELFF. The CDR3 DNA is TGTGCCAGTAGTATAGATCCAGGTACCGGGGAGCTGTTTTTT.

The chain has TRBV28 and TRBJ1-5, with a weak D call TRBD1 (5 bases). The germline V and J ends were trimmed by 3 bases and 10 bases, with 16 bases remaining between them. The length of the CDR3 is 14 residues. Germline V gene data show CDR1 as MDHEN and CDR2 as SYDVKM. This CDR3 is CASSFRGLGVPQHF. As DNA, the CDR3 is TGTGCCAGCAGTTTCCGGGGGTTGGGTGTACCCCAGCATTTT. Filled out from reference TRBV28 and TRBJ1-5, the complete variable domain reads DVKVTQSSRYLVKRTGEKVFLECVQDMDHENMFWYRQDPGLGLRLIYFSYDVKMKEKGDIPEGYSVSREKKERFSLILESASTNQTSMYLCASSFRGLGVPQHFGDGTRLSIL.

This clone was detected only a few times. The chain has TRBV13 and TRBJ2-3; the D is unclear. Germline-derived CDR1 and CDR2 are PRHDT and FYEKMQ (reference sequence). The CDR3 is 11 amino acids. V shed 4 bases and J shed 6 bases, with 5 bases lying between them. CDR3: CASSYSDTQYF. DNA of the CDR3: TGTGCCAGCAGCTACTCGGATACGCAGTATTTT.

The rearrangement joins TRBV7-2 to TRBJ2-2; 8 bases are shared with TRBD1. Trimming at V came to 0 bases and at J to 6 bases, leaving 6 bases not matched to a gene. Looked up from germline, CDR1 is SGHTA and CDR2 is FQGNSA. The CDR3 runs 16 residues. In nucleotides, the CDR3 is TGTGCCAGCAGCTTAGCTCGGGCAGGGGGCCCCGGGGAGCTGTTTTTT. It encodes CASSLARAGGPGELFF.

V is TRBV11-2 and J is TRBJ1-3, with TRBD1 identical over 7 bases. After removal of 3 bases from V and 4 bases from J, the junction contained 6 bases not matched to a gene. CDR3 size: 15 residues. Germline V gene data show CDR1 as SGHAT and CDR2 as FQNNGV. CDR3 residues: CASSFEQGQGNTIYF. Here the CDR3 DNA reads TGTGCCAGCAGCTTCGAACAGGGGCAAGGAAACACCATATATTTT. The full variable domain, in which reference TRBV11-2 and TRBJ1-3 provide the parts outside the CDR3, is EAGVAQSPRYKIIEKRQSVAFWCNPISGHATLYWYQQILGQGPKLLIQFQNNGVVDDSQLPKDRFSAERLKGVDSTLKIQPAKLEDSAVYLCASSFEQGQGNTIYFGEGSWLTVV.

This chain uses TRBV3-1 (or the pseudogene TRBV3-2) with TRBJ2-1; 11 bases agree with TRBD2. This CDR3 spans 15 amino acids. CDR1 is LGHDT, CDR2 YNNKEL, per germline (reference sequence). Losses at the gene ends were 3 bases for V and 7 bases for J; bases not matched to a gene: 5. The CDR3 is CASSQTSGARNEQFF. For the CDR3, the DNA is TGTGCCAGCAGCCAGACTAGCGGGGCTCGGAATGAGCAGTTCTTC.

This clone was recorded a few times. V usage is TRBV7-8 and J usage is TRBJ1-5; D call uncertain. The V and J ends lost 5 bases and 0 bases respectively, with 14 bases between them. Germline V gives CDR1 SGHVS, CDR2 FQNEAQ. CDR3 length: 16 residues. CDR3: CASSLEGAYSNQPQHF. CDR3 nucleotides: TGTGCCAGCAGCCTGGAAGGAGCTTATAGCAATCAGCCCCAGCATTTT. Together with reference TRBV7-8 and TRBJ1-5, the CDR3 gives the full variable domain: GAGVSQSPRYKVAKRGQDVALRCDPISGHVSLFWYQQALGQGPEFLTYFQNEAQLDKSGLPSDRFFAERPEGSVSTLKIQRTQQEDSAVYLCASSLEGAYSNQPQHFGDGTRLSIL.

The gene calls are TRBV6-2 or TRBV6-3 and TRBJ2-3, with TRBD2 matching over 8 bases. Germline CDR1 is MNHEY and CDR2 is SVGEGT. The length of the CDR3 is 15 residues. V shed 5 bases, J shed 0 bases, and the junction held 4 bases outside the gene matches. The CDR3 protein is CASSIAGSSTDTQYF. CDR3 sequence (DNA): TGTGCCAGCAGTATAGCGGGGAGCAGCACAGATACGCAGTATTTT.

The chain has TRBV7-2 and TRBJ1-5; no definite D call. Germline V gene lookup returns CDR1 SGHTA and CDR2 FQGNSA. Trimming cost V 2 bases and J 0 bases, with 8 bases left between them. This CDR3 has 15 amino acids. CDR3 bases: TGTGCCAGCAGCTTAAACCGGTATAGCAATCAGCCCCAGCATTTT. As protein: CASSLNRYSNQPQHF.

CDR3 sequence reads: CASSFHLPGQLPYGYTF. CDR3 nucleotide sequence: TGTGCCAGCAGTTTCCACCTACCGGGACAGCTCCCCTATGGCTACACCTTC. The V gene is TRBV28, the J gene TRBJ1-2, with 7 bases aligning to TRBD1. V shed 3 bases and J 4 bases; nucleotides not matched to a gene: 14. CDR3 size: 17 residues. Germline CDR1 reads MDHEN; CDR2 reads SYDVKM.

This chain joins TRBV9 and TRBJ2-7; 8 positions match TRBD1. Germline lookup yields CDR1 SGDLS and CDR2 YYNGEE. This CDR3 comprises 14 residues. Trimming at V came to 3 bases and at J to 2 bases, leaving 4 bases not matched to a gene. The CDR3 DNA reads TGTGCCAGCAGCGAGGGGACAGGCACCTACGAGCAGTACTTC. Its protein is CASSEGTGTYEQYF.

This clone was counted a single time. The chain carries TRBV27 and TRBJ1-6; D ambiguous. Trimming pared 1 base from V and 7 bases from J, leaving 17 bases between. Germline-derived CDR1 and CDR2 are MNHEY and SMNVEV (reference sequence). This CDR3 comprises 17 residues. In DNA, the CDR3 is TGTGCCAGCAGTTTATACGCAGGCGGACTCGTGAATTCACCCCTCCACTTT. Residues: CASSLYAGGLVNSPLHF.

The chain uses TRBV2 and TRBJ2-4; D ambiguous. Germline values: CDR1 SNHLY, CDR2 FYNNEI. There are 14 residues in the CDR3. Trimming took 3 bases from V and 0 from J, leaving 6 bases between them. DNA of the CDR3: TGTGCCAGCAGTGACAGCGAAGCCAAAAACATTCAGTACTTC. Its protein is CASSDSEAKNIQYF.

The DNA of the CDR3 is TGTGCCAGCAGCCAAGAGTCCCCTAGCGGTAATGAGCAGTTCTTC. Its translation: CASSQESPSGNEQFF. The chain joins TRBV4-2 to TRBJ2-1, with TRBD2 identical over 7 bases. The CDR3 contains 15 residues. CDR1 LGHNA and CDR2 YNFKEQ come from the germline V gene. The trim removed 0 bases at V and 7 bases at J, leaving 6 bases unmatched.

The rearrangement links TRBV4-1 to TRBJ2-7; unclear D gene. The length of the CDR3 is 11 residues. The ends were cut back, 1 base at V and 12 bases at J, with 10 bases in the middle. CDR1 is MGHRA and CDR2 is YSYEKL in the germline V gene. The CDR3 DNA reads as TGCGCCAGCAGCCAAGCAGGTAATTGGTACTTC. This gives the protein CASSQAGNWYF.

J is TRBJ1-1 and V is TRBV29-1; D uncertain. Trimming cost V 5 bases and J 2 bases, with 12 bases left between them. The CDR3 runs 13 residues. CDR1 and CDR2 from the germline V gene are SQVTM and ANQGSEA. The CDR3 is CSVSAAGNTEAFF. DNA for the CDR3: TGCAGCGTTTCAGCGGCGGGTAACACTGAAGCTTTCTTT. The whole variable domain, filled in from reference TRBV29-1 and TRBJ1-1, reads SAVISQKPSRDICQRGTSLTIQCQVDSQVTMMFWYRQQPGQSLTLIATANQGSEATYESGFVIDKFPISRPNLTFSTLTVSNMSPEDSSIYLCSVSAAGNTEAFFGQGTRLTVV.

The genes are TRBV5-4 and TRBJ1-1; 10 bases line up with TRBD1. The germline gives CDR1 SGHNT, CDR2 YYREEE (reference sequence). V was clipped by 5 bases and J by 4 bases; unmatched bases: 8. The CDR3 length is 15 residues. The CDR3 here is CASRPAGTGATEAFF. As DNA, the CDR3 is TGTGCCAGCAGACCCGCCGGGACAGGGGCCACTGAAGCTTTCTTT.

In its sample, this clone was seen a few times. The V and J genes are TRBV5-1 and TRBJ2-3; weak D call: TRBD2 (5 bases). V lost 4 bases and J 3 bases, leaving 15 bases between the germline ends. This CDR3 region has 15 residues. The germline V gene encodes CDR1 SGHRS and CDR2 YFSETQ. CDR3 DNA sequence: TGCGCCAGCAGCAGAATGTTTTCGGGGACAGATACGCAGTATTTT. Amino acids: CASSRMFSGTDTQYF. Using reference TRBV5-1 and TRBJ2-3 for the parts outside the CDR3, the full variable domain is KAGVTQTPRYLIKTRGQQVTLSCSPISGHRSVSWYQQTPGQGLQFLFEYFSETQRNKGNFPGRFSGRQFSNSRSEMNVSTLELGDSALYLCASSRMFSGTDTQYFGPGTRLTVL.

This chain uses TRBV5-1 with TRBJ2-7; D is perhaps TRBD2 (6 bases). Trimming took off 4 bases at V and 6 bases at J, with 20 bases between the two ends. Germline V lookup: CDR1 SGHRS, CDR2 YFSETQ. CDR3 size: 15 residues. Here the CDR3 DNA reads TGCGCCAGCAGCCTTGGACTAACTATAACCTCCGAGCAGTACTTC. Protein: CASSLGLTITSEQYF.